Listed here are 30 T cell receptor beta chains from one sample, sequenced in a study of blood T cell repertoires in COVID-19. The protocol was immunoSEQ multiplex PCR, while the TCRdb copy is restricted to in-frame clones and leaves out a portion. Found here are a few hundred thousand clones, about 87% of them singletons; the top ten hold around 12%. The sequencing sample was made of peripheral blood. The source is a woman aged 45-65 years with COVID-19, enrolled during active disease.

The chain has TRBV30 and TRBJ1-1, with a weak D call TRBD1 (6 bases). V shed 0 bases and J shed 1 base, with 9 bases lying between them. Germline lookup yields CDR1 GTSNPN and CDR2 SVGIG (reference sequence). The CDR3 is made up of 14 amino acids. The CDR3 protein is CAWSVGRGNTEAFF. For the CDR3, the DNA is TGTGCCTGGAGTGTAGGCAGGGGGAACACTGAAGCTTTCTTT.

A single count supports this clone. The chain couples TRBV6-5 to TRBJ1-2, with 7 bases fitting TRBD1. Unmatched junction bases numbered 9, after V lost 5 bases and J lost 6 bases. The CDR3 extends over 14 amino acids. Germline CDR1 MNHEY, CDR2 SVGAGI. CDR3 sequence (DNA): TGTGCCAGCAGTATACAGGGGAAGTACAATGGCTACACCTTC. Its protein product is CASSIQGKYNGYTF.

CDR3 nucleotides: TGTGCCAGCAGCCCCAACGGGGAGATCTCCTACGAGCAGTACTTC. Translating gives CASSPNGEISYEQYF. The gene calls are TRBV11-1 and TRBJ2-7; tentatively, D is TRBD2 (5 bases). Deletions cut 5 bases from V and 0 bases from J, with 14 bases between. The CDR3 has 15 amino acids. Germline lookup yields CDR1 SGHAT and CDR2 FQDESV (reference sequence).

The chain has TRBV11-3 and TRBJ2-1; no clear D gene. Germline loops: CDR1 SGHNT, CDR2 YENEEA. This CDR3 has 15 amino acids. Deletions cut 1 base from V and 0 bases from J, with 7 bases between. The CDR3 DNA sequence: TGTGCCAGCAGCTTAGGAGCTAGCTCCTACAATGAGCAGTTCTTC. This encodes CASSLGASSYNEQFF.

This clone was picked up one time. The genes are TRBV10-2 and TRBJ2-1, with TRBD2 matching over 12 bases. Trimming took 8 bases from V and 2 from J; bases not matched to a gene: 4. Germline CDR1 is WSHSY and CDR2 is SAAADI. There are 15 residues in the CDR3. CDR3 nucleotide sequence: TGCGCCAGCGCTAGCGGGGGGGCCCCCTACAATGAGCAGTTCTTC. Residues: CASASGGAPYNEQFF.

This clone has a single count. The sample holds other DNA sequences that translate to the same CDR3. The chain couples TRBV12-3 or TRBV12-4 to TRBJ2-7; TRBD2 is a possible D gene (5 bases). The CDR3 loop spans 12 amino acids. V was pared by 8 bases and J by 2 bases, with 10 bases between. For the CDR3, the DNA is TGTGCCAGCTCCTCGGGGACCTACGAGCAGTACTTC. Amino acid sequence: CASSSGTYEQYF.

The V gene is TRBV6-1, the J gene TRBJ2-5; D not certain. Germline V lookup: CDR1 MNHNS, CDR2 SASEGT. CDR3 length equals 12 residues. The germline V and J ends were trimmed by 2 bases and 5 bases, with 6 bases remaining between them. CDR3 loop: CASSELGETQYF. CDR3 DNA sequence: TGTGCCAGCAGTGAACTCGGGGAGACCCAGTACTTC.

The chain combines TRBV30 with TRBJ2-1; D possibly corresponds to TRBD2 (5 bases). CDR3 length equals 13 residues. Germline assignment: CDR1 GTSNPN and CDR2 SVGIG (reference sequence). V lost 0 bases, J lost 10 bases, and 13 bases lay in between. The CDR3 reads CAWSVVGSGEQFF. The DNA of the CDR3 is TGTGCCTGGAGTGTAGTTGGGTCGGGGGAGCAGTTCTTC.

The chain employs TRBV5-4 and TRBJ1-2; no definite D call. CDR3 size: 13 residues. With 5 bases removed from V and 3 bases from J, the gap between germline ends came to 11 bases. Germline lookup yields CDR1 SGHNT and CDR2 YYREEE (reference sequence). The DNA for the CDR3 is TGTGCCAGCAGATACGGGATTCACTATGGCTACACCTTC. It translates to CASRYGIHYGYTF.

This clone was seen once. The same CDR3 also results from other DNA sequences found in this sample. V is TRBV29-1 and J is TRBJ2-3; the match to TRBD1 covers 8 bases. The trim removed 4 bases at V and 4 bases at J, leaving 1 base unmatched. The CDR3 runs 12 residues. Looked up from germline, CDR1 is SQVTM and CDR2 is ANQGSEA. DNA for the CDR3: TGCAGCGTTGGACAGGGGCCAGATACGCAGTATTTT. Encoded protein: CSVGQGPDTQYF.

This chain uses TRBV6-5 with TRBJ1-2; D is perhaps TRBD1 (6 bases). The germline V gene has CDR1 MNHEY and CDR2 SVGAGI. This CDR3 comprises 15 residues. V lost 8 bases and J lost 4, with 20 bases in between. CDR3 sequence (DNA): TGTGCCAGCCGTTTACCTTTGGACAGTGGCTATGGCTACACCTTC. Translated, it gives CASRLPLDSGYGYTF.

This chain links TRBV2 with TRBJ2-3; a possible D gene is TRBD2 (6 bases). V lost 6 bases, J lost 4 bases, and 17 bases lay in between. The germline V gene has CDR1 SNHLY and CDR2 FYNNEI. The CDR3 loop spans 15 amino acids. The CDR3 loop reads CASRLLASRADTQYF. The CDR3, as DNA: TGTGCCAGCAGATTACTAGCCTCCAGGGCAGATACGCAGTATTTT.

This chain uses TRBV3-1 (or the pseudogene TRBV3-2) with TRBJ2-7; TRBD2 matches 8 bases. From germline, CDR1 is LGHDT and CDR2 YNNKEL (reference sequence). The CDR3 runs 15 residues. V was pared by 4 bases and J by 2 bases, with 7 bases of the junction left unmatched. CDR3 coding DNA: TGTGCCAGCAGCCTAGGTAGCGGGACCGCCTACGAGCAGTACTTC. Residues: CASSLGSGTAYEQYF.

V usage is TRBV19 and J usage is TRBJ1-2, with TRBD1 matching over 9 bases. CDR1 and CDR2 from the germline V gene are LNHDA and SQIVND (reference sequence). This CDR3 is built from 15 residues. The J segment lost 4 bases and the V segment lost 9 bases, leaving 12 bases of the junction unmatched. The CDR3 sequence is CASRSGTGHGYGYTF. The CDR3 DNA is TGTGCCAGCCGGTCCGGGACAGGGCACGGCTATGGCTACACCTTC.

As for this clone: Other DNA sequences from this sample encode an identical CDR3 as well. This sequence joins TRBV30 and TRBJ2-3, with 8 bases identical to TRBD2. V gave up 4 bases and J gave up 1 base; unmatched junction bases: 4. CDR3 size: 14 residues. Germline CDR1 GTSNPN, CDR2 SVGIG (reference sequence). In DNA, the CDR3 is TGTGCCTGGACGGGGGGGTATGGCACAGATACGCAGTATTTT. Encoded protein: CAWTGGYGTDTQYF.

The chain couples TRBV7-6 to TRBJ1-4; TRBD1 matches 9 bases. The CDR3 is 16 amino acids. V was pared by 5 bases and J by 1 base, with 5 bases of the junction left unmatched. Germline CDR1 and CDR2: SGHVS and FNYEAQ. CDR3 nucleotides: TGTGCCAGCAGCGTACGGGGACAGGGAACTAATGAAAAACTGTTTTTT. This encodes CASSVRGQGTNEKLFF. The full variable domain, rest sourced from reference TRBV7-6 and TRBJ1-4, is GAGVSQSPRYKVTKRGQDVALRCDPISGHVSLYWYRQALGQGPEFLTYFNYEAQQDKSGLPNDRFSAERPEGSISTLTIQRTEQRDSAMYRCASSVRGQGTNEKLFFGSGTQLSVL.

The rearrangement links TRBV30 to TRBJ1-2, with D unclear. The CDR3 has 15 amino acids. Germline CDR1 and CDR2: GTSNPN and SVGIG (reference sequence). V lost 0 bases to trimming and J lost 4 bases, with 15 bases between them. CDR3 nucleotide sequence: TGTGCCTGGAGTGTGGAACAGCCCCTTCGCTATGGCTACACCTTC. Protein: CAWSVEQPLRYGYTF. Full variable domain (outside the CDR3, taken from reference TRBV30 and TRBJ1-2): SQTIHQWPATLVQPVGSPLSLECTVEGTSNPNLYWYRQAAGRGLQLLFYSVGIGQISSEVPQNLSASRPQDRQFILSSKKLLLSDSGFYLCAWSVEQPLRYGYTFGSGTRLTVV.

This clone was detected a few times. The V and J genes are TRBV12-3 or TRBV12-4 and TRBJ1-2; no definite D call. CDR3 length equals 12 residues. The V end was cut by 3 bases, the J end by 7 bases, with 9 bases between. CDR3 coding DNA: TGTGCCAGCAGTTTCGGGCGGGGTGGCTACACCTTC. Its protein is CASSFGRGGYTF.

This clone occurred once. The chain uses TRBV2 and TRBJ2-7, with 7 bases identical to TRBD2. The CDR3 has 14 amino acids. The ends lost 7 bases at V and 3 bases at J; junction bases unmatched: 9. In germline, CDR1 is SNHLY, CDR2 FYNNEI. CDR3 DNA sequence: TGTGCCAGCAACCAACTAGCGACTGACTACGAGCAGTACTTC. The encoded protein is CASNQLATDYEQYF.

This clone was seen a single time. The chain carries TRBV3-1 (or the pseudogene TRBV3-2) and TRBJ2-1; tentatively, D is TRBD2 (5 bases). The CDR3 has 15 amino acids. Germline values: CDR1 LGHDT, CDR2 YNNKEL (reference sequence). V dropped 0 bases and J dropped 6 bases, with 12 bases sitting between them. The DNA for the CDR3 is TGTGCCAGCAGCCAAGATCTTCTCGGACTCAATGAGCAGTTCTTC. Amino acid sequence: CASSQDLLGLNEQFF.

This clone was seen a handful of times. The chain combines TRBV7-9 with TRBJ1-1, with 10 positions matching TRBD1. This CDR3 contains 15 residues. With V trimmed by 3 bases and J by 8 bases, 9 bases remained unmatched. Germline V gene sequence: CDR1 SEHNR, CDR2 FQNEAQ (reference sequence). CDR3 nucleotides: TGTGCCAGCAGCTTCCCGGGACAGGGGATGGGGGAAGCTTTCTTT. It is translated as CASSFPGQGMGEAFF. Full variable domain (remainder filled in from reference TRBV7-9 and TRBJ1-1): DTGVSQNPRHKITKRGQNVTFRCDPISEHNRLYWYRQTLGQGPEFLTYFQNEAQLEKSRLLSDRFSAERPKGSFSTLEIQRTEQGDSAMYLCASSFPGQGMGEAFFGQGTRLTVV.

The chain recombines TRBV27 with TRBJ2-3, with 8 positions matching TRBD1. J was trimmed by 3 bases and V by 5 bases; bases with no gene match: 4. The V gene's germline CDR1 is MNHEY and CDR2 SMNVEV (reference sequence). The CDR3 contains 14 residues. CDR3 bases: TGTGCCAGCAGTATAAGACAGGGGACAGATACGCAGTATTTT. Encoded protein: CASSIRQGTDTQYF.

This chain uses TRBV30 with TRBJ2-2, with D possibly TRBD2 on 5 matching bases. The CDR3 runs to 15 residues. CDR1 and CDR2 from the germline V gene are GTSNPN and SVGIG (reference sequence). V lost 3 bases and J 4 bases, leaving 15 bases between the germline ends. CDR3 protein: CAWSVGVAGTGELFF. CDR3 coding DNA: TGTGCCTGGAGCGTAGGCGTGGCGGGCACCGGGGAGCTGTTTTTT.

The rearrangement links TRBV18 to TRBJ1-4, with no clear D. The CDR3 spans 14 residues. The V gene's germline CDR1 is KGHSH and CDR2 LQKENI. V lost 3 bases and J 0 bases, leaving 5 bases between the germline ends. Here the CDR3 reads CASSPYATNEKLFF. The CDR3 DNA follows: TGTGCCAGCTCACCCTATGCAACTAATGAAAAACTGTTTTTT.

This sequence joins TRBV11-3 and TRBJ1-1; D unresolved. CDR3 length: 13 amino acids. Trimming removed 5 bases at V and 5 bases at J, with 12 bases between. Germline CDR1 reads SGHNT; CDR2 reads YENEEA. This CDR3 reads CASSPSENTEAFF. The CDR3 DNA reads TGTGCCAGCAGCCCGAGTGAGAATACTGAAGCTTTCTTT.

This chain uses TRBV2 with TRBJ2-1, with 14 bases identical to TRBD2. The CDR3 is 17 amino acids. The germline V gene encodes CDR1 SNHLY and CDR2 FYNNEI. The V and J ends lost 5 bases and 8 bases, in that order; junction bases with no gene match: 11. The CDR3, as DNA: TGTGCCAGCAGTTGGGTCGAGCCGGGACTAGCGGGGGATGAGCAGTTCTTC. Protein product: CASSWVEPGLAGDEQFF.

As DNA, the CDR3 is TGTGCCAGCAGCTTCGCGGGTACTAGCACAGATACGCAGTATTTT. This encodes CASSFAGTSTDTQYF. This chain connects TRBV7-9 to TRBJ2-3, with a weak D call TRBD2 (5 bases). The length of the CDR3 is 15 residues. Per germline, CDR1 SEHNR and CDR2 FQNEAQ (reference sequence). Trimming cost V 3 bases and J 0 bases, with 10 bases left between them.

CDR3 DNA: TGTGCCTGGAGTATACGGAGGACAGACGGCTACACCTTC. Its protein is CAWSIRRTDGYTF. This rearrangement joins TRBV30 to TRBJ1-2; maybe TRBD1 (6 bases). Germline V lookup: CDR1 GTSNPN, CDR2 SVGIG (reference sequence). This CDR3 comprises 13 residues. Trimming removed 2 bases at V and 8 bases at J, with 15 bases between.

CDR3 protein: CASSLARAYEQYF. CDR3 sequence (DNA): TGTGCCAGCAGTTTAGCCAGGGCCTACGAGCAGTACTTC. This chain links TRBV12-3 or TRBV12-4 with TRBJ2-7; tentative D call: TRBD1 (5 bases). This CDR3 is built from 13 residues. Trimming removed 0 bases at V and 2 bases at J, with 5 bases between.

V gene TRBV18 combines with J gene TRBJ1-4, with 7 nucleotides matching TRBD1. Unmatched junction bases numbered 11, after V lost 2 bases and J lost 8 bases. The germline gives CDR1 KGHSH, CDR2 LQKENI. This CDR3 contains 16 residues. CDR3 nucleotides: TGTGCCAGCTCACCAGAAGGCCTAAGGACAGGAGAAAAACTGTTTTTT. Translated, it gives CASSPEGLRTGEKLFF.